These 20 T cell receptor beta chains were sequenced from one sample in a study of blood T cell repertoires in COVID-19. TCRdb's copy holds only in-frame clones and misses some; the assay was immunoSEQ multiplex PCR. This table has 110,000 or so clones, more than 80% appearing once. Specimen: peripheral blood. These receptors all stem from a woman aged 40 to 49 with acute or convalescent COVID-19.

The chain carries TRBV5-8 and TRBJ1-5; maybe TRBD1 (6 bases). V lost 2 bases, J lost 0 bases, and 9 bases lay in between. Germline V gene lookup returns CDR1 SGHTS and CDR2 YDEGEE. The CDR3 covers 15 residues. CDR3 residues: CASSLGQYSNQPQHF. CDR3 in DNA: TGTGCCAGCAGCTTAGGACAGTATAGCAATCAGCCCCAGCATTTT. Full variable domain (missing parts from reference TRBV5-8 and TRBJ1-5): EAGVTQSPTHLIKTRGQQATLRCSPISGHTSVYWYQQALGLGLQFLLWYDEGEERNRGNFPPRFSGRQFPNYSSELNVNALELEDSALYLCASSLGQYSNQPQHFGDGTRLSIL.

This clone was seen only once. The chain carries TRBV7-9 and TRBJ2-7; weak D call: TRBD2 (7 bases). Per germline, CDR1 SEHNR and CDR2 FQNEAQ (reference sequence). V was clipped by 5 bases and J by 5 bases, with 22 bases between them. The CDR3 contains 16 residues. The CDR3 here is CASSLMGRGAMDEQYF. DNA of the CDR3: TGTGCCAGCAGCCTAATGGGCCGGGGGGCTATGGACGAGCAGTACTTC.

The chain combines TRBV5-1 with TRBJ1-1, with 7 positions matching TRBD1. Trimming removed 4 bases from V and 6 bases from J; junction bases left unmatched: 6. CDR3 size: 13 residues. Germline assignment: CDR1 SGHRS and CDR2 YFSETQ. CDR3 in amino acids: CASSPQGGAEAFF. As DNA, the CDR3 is TGCGCCAGCAGCCCGCAGGGGGGCGCTGAAGCTTTCTTT.

This clone was counted only a few times. The rearrangement uses TRBV5-4 and TRBJ1-6, with 7 bases matching TRBD1. The germline CDR1 and CDR2 sequences are SGHNT and YYREEE (reference sequence). There are 14 residues in the CDR3. V shed 9 bases and J 4 bases; nucleotides not matched to a gene: 7. The CDR3, as DNA: TGTGCCACAAAGACAGGGACGTATAATTCACCCCTCCACTTT. Its translation is CATKTGTYNSPLHF.

The V call is TRBV5-1, the J call TRBJ2-2; D gene unclear. The CDR3 runs 16 residues. Deletions cut 3 bases from V and 2 bases from J, with 14 bases between. Per germline, CDR1 SGHRS and CDR2 YFSETQ. The CDR3 DNA sequence: TGCGCCAGCAGCTCCCATTCCAATCCAAACACCGGGGAGCTGTTTTTT. Translating it yields CASSSHSNPNTGELFF.

The gene calls are TRBV6-5 and TRBJ1-5; 8 bases agree with TRBD1. After removal of 6 bases from V and 2 bases from J, the junction contained 6 bases not matched to a gene. The CDR3 has 15 residues. Looked up from germline, CDR1 is MNHEY and CDR2 is SVGAGI. In DNA form, the CDR3 reads TGTGCCAGCAGCCCCGCGGGACAGGGCAATCAGCCCCAGCATTTT. This codes for CASSPAGQGNQPQHF.

The rearrangement joins TRBV15 to TRBJ2-7, with D possibly being TRBD2 (6 bases). CDR1 and CDR2 from the germline V gene are LNHNV and YYDKDF (reference sequence). Deletions cut 5 bases from V and 9 bases from J, with 14 bases between. The CDR3 is 12 residues long. The CDR3 DNA sequence: TGTGCCACCAGCGTGGGGGGTTCGGTGCAGTACTTC. Translation gives CATSVGGSVQYF.

This rearrangement joins TRBV6-5 to TRBJ1-3; 7 bases agree with TRBD1. Germline values: CDR1 MNHEY, CDR2 SVGAGI. Losses at the gene ends were 6 bases for V and 4 bases for J; bases not matched to a gene: 3. The CDR3 covers 13 residues. CDR3 nucleotides: TGTGCCAGCAGCAGGGGGTTGGGAAACACCATATATTTT. It is translated as CASSRGLGNTIYF.

The gene calls are TRBV19 and TRBJ2-7; a weak D match, TRBD2 (5 bases). V lost 6 bases and J 0 bases, leaving 12 bases between the germline ends. In germline, CDR1 is LNHDA, CDR2 SQIVND (reference sequence). There are 14 residues in the CDR3. The CDR3 loop is CASRERRSSYEQYF. Here the CDR3 DNA reads TGTGCCAGTAGAGAGCGGAGGAGCTCCTACGAGCAGTACTTC.

The gene calls are TRBV19 and TRBJ2-3; D is perhaps TRBD1 (6 bases). Germline CDR1 reads LNHDA; CDR2 reads SQIVND (reference sequence). The V and J ends lost 6 bases and 2 bases respectively, with 15 bases between them. The CDR3 is made up of 15 amino acids. CDR3 in DNA: TGTGCCAGTAGGAGTGGGGGCAGTAACACAGATACGCAGTATTTT. Its protein product is CASRSGGSNTDTQYF.

The chain recombines TRBV19 with TRBJ2-7, with 8 bases lining up with TRBD1. Germline CDR1 reads LNHDA; CDR2 reads SQIVND (reference sequence). With V trimmed by 5 bases and J by 3 bases, 9 bases remained unmatched. The CDR3 sequence is 15 residues long. The CDR3 coding sequence is TGTGCCAGTAGTCGCGACAGGGGAGAGGACTACGAGCAGTACTTC. This gives the protein CASSRDRGEDYEQYF. Filled out from reference TRBV19 and TRBJ2-7, the complete variable domain reads DGGITQSPKYLFRKEGQNVTLSCEQNLNHDAMYWYRQDPGQGLRLIYYSQIVNDFQKGDIAEGYSVSREKKESFPLTVTSAQKNPTAFYLCASSRDRGEDYEQYFGPGTRLTVT.

This clone has a single count. This chain uses TRBV18 with TRBJ2-5; no firm D call. The V and J ends lost 2 bases and 1 base respectively, with 14 bases between them. The length of the CDR3 is 16 residues. The germline gives CDR1 KGHSH, CDR2 LQKENI. The CDR3 reads CASSPSLVRSQETQYF. In nucleotides, the CDR3 is TGTGCCAGCTCACCAAGCTTAGTACGGTCCCAAGAGACCCAGTACTTC.

The genes are TRBV19 and TRBJ1-1; the match to TRBD1 covers 7 bases. Trimming at V came to 5 bases and at J to 1 base, leaving 4 bases not matched to a gene. Looked up from germline, CDR1 is LNHDA and CDR2 is SQIVND (reference sequence). The CDR3 is 14 amino acids. CDR3 DNA: TGTGCCAGTAGTCTGACAGGGTGGAACACTGAAGCTTTCTTT. Its translation is CASSLTGWNTEAFF.

The chain recombines TRBV5-1 with TRBJ1-2; 8 bases are shared with TRBD1. Germline V lookup: CDR1 SGHRS, CDR2 YFSETQ. After removal of 2 bases from V and 5 bases from J, the junction contained 11 bases not matched to a gene. This CDR3 comprises 16 residues. The CDR3 DNA follows: TGCGCCAGCAGCTTCAGCGACAGGGGCCTCCTTTATGGCTACACCTTC. This sequence encodes CASSFSDRGLLYGYTF.

This chain connects TRBV3-1 (or the pseudogene TRBV3-2) to TRBJ2-7, with D unclear. CDR3 length: 14 amino acids. CDR1 LGHDT and CDR2 YNNKEL come from the germline V gene (reference sequence). The germline V and J ends were trimmed by 0 bases and 5 bases, with 11 bases remaining between them. CDR3 sequence reads: CASSQEKRRNEQYF. DNA for the CDR3: TGTGCCAGCAGCCAAGAAAAGCGTAGGAACGAGCAGTACTTC.

This chain joins TRBV7-8 and TRBJ2-3, with D uncertain. The germline CDR1 and CDR2 sequences are SGHVS and FQNEAQ. The germline V and J ends were trimmed by 1 base and 4 bases, with 12 bases remaining between them. The CDR3 contains 15 residues. CDR3 region: CASSLGDTPPDTQYF. For the CDR3, the DNA is TGTGCCAGCAGCTTAGGAGACACCCCCCCAGATACGCAGTATTTT.

This rearrangement joins TRBV28 to TRBJ1-2; 7 bases map to TRBD1. CDR1 and CDR2 (germline): MDHEN, SYDVKM. The trim removed 6 bases at V and 2 bases at J, leaving 6 bases unmatched. The CDR3 totals 14 residues. This chain's CDR3 is CASSLGGQNYGYTF. CDR3 nucleotide sequence: TGTGCCAGCAGCTTGGGGGGACAGAACTATGGCTACACCTTC.

V is TRBV6-4 and J is TRBJ1-4; perhaps TRBD1 as D (6 bases). V lost 6 bases to trimming and J lost 0 bases, with 17 bases between them. Germline-derived CDR1 and CDR2 are MRHNA and SNTAGT. The CDR3 contains 17 residues. CDR3 protein: CASRPQGGTATNEKLFF. DNA for the CDR3: TGTGCCAGCAGACCACAGGGAGGGACGGCAACTAATGAAAAACTGTTTTTT.

The chain combines TRBV11-2 with TRBJ1-3, with unresolved D. Trimming pared 8 bases from V and 0 bases from J, leaving 11 bases between. The CDR3 is 14 amino acids. In germline, CDR1 is SGHAT, CDR2 FQNNGV. The CDR3 nucleotides are TGTGCCAGCCAGACACGAAGCTCTGGAAACACCATATATTTT. The encoded protein is CASQTRSSGNTIYF.

The V gene is TRBV24-1, the J gene TRBJ1-5; 8 bases fit TRBD1. The trim removed 5 bases at V and 4 bases at J, leaving 6 bases unmatched. Germline V CDR1 and CDR2: KGHDR, SFDVKD. The CDR3 runs 15 residues. CDR3 in amino acids: CATSVPDRGNQPQHF. DNA of the CDR3: TGTGCCACCAGTGTCCCCGACAGGGGAAATCAGCCCCAGCATTTT.